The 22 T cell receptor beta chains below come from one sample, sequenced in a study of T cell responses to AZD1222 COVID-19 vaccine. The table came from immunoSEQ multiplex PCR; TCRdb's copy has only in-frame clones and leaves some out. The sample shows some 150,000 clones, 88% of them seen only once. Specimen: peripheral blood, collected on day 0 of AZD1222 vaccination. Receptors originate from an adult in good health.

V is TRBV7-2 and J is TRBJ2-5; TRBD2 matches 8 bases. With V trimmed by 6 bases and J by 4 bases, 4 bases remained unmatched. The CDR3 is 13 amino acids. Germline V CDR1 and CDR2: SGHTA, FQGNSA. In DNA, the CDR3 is TGTGCCAGCAGGCGAGCGGGAGTAGAGACCCAGTACTTC. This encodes CASRRAGVETQYF.

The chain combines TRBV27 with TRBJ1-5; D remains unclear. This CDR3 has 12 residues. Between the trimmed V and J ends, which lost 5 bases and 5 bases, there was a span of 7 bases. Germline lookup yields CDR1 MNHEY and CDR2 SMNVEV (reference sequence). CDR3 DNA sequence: TGTGCCAGCAGTCCCGGAGATCAGCCCCAGCATTTT. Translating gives CASSPGDQPQHF.

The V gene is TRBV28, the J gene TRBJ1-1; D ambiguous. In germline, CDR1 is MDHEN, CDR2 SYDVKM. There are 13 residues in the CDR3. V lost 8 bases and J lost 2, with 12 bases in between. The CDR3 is CASYASPNTEAFF. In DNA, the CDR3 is TGTGCCAGCTACGCCAGTCCCAACACTGAAGCTTTCTTT.

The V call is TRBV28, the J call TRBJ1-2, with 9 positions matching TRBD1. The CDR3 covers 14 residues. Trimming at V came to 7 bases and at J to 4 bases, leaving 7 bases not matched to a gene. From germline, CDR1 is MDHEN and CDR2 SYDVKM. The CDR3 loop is CASTSTGGLYGYTF. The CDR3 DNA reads TGTGCCAGCACCTCGACAGGGGGGCTCTATGGCTACACCTTC.

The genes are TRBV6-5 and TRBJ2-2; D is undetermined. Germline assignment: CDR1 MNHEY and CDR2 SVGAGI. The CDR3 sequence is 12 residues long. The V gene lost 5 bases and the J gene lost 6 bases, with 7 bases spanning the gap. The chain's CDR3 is CASSRESGELFF. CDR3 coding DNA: TGTGCCAGCAGTAGGGAATCCGGGGAGCTGTTTTTT.

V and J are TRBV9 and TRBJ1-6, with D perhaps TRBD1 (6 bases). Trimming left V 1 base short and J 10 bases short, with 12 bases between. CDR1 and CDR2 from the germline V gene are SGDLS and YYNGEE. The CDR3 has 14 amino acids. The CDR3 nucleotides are TGTGCCAGCAGCGTAAAGGGGGGGCAGTCACCCCTCCACTTT. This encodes CASSVKGGQSPLHF.

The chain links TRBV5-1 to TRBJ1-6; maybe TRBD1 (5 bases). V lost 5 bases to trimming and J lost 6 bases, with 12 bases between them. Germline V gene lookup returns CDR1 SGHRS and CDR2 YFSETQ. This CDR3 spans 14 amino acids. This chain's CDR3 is CASSLGGPNSPLHF. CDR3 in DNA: TGCGCCAGCAGTCTGGGGGGACCTAATTCACCCCTCCACTTT.

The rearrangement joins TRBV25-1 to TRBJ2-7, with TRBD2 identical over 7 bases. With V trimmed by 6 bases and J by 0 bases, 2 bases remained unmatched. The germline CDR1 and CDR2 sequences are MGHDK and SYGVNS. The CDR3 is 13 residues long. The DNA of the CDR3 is TGTGCCAGCAGAGCGGGAAGCTCCTACGAGCAGTACTTC. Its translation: CASRAGSSYEQYF.

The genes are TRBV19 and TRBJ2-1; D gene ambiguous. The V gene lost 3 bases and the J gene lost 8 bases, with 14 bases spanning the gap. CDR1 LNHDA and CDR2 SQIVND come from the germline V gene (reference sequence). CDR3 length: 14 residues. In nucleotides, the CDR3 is TGTGCCAGTAGTATTCGGGTCCGGCTCGATGAGCAGTTCTTC. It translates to CASSIRVRLDEQFF.

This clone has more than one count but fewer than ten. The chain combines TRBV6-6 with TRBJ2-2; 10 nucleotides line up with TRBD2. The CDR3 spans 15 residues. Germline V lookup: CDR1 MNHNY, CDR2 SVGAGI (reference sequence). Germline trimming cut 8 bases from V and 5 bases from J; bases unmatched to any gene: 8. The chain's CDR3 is CASGLAGGRTGELFF. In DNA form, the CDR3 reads TGTGCCAGCGGATTAGCGGGAGGAAGGACCGGGGAGCTGTTTTTT.

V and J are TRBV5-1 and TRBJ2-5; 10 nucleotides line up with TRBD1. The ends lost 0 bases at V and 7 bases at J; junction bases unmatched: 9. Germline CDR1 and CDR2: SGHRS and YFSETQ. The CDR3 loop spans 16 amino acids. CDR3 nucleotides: TGCGCCAGCAGCTTGGATGCGACAGGGGGCGCTGGGACCCAGTACTTC. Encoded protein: CASSLDATGGAGTQYF.

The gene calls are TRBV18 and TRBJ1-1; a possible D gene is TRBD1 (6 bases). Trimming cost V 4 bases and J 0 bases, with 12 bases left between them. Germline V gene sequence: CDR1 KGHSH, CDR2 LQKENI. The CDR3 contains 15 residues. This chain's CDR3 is CASSQSTGLNTEAFF. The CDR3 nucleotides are TGTGCCAGCTCACAATCGACAGGCCTGAACACTGAAGCTTTCTTT.

DNA of the CDR3: TGCAGCGTTGAAACGGGGACAGGGGGTTGGTACGAGCAGTACTTC. This encodes CSVETGTGGWYEQYF. The rearrangement joins TRBV29-1 to TRBJ2-7, with 11 bases identical to TRBD1. Germline V lookup: CDR1 SQVTM, CDR2 ANQGSEA. V shed 2 bases, J shed 4 bases, and the junction held 7 bases outside the gene matches. This CDR3 has 15 residues.

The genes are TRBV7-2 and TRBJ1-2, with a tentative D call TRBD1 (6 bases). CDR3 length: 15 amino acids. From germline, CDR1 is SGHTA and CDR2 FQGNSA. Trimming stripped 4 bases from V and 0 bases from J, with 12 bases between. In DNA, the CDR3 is TGTGCCAGCAGCTCTAACAGGGCCGCTAACTATGGCTACACCTTC. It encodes CASSSNRAANYGYTF.

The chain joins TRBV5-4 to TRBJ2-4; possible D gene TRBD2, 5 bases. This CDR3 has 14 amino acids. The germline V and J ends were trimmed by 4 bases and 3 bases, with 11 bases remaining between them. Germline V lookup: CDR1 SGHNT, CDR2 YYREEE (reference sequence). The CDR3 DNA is TGTGCCAGCAGCCCGGATGGGAGCAAAAACATTCAGTACTTC. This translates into CASSPDGSKNIQYF. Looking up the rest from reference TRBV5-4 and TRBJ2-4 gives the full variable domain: ETGVTQSPTHLIKTRGQQVTLRCSSQSGHNTVSWYQQALGQGPQFIFQYYREEENGRGNFPPRFSGLQFPNYSSELNVNALELDDSALYLCASSPDGSKNIQYFGAGTRLSVL.

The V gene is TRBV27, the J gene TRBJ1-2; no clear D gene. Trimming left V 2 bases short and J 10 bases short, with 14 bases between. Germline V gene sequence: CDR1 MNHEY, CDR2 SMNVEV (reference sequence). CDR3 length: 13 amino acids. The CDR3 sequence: CASSLSVTRAYTF. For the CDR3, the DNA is TGTGCCAGCAGTTTAAGCGTGACACGGGCCTACACCTTC.

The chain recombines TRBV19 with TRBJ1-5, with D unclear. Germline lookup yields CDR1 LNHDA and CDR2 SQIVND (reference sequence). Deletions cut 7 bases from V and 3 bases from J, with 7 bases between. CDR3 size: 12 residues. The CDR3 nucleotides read TGTGCCAGTACGGGAAACAATCAGCCCCAGCATTTT. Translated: CASTGNNQPQHF.

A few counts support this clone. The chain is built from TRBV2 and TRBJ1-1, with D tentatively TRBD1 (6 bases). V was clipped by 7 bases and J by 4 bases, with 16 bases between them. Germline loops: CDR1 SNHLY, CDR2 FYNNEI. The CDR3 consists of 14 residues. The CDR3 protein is CASTLDRSVTEAFF. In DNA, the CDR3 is TGTGCCAGCACCTTGGACAGATCGGTCACTGAAGCTTTCTTT.

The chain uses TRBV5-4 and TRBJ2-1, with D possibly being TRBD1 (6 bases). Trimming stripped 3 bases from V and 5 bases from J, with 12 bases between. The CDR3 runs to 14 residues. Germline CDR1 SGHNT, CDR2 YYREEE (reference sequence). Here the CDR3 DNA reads TGTGCCAGCAGCTCCACAGGGTCCCACAATGAGCAGTTCTTC. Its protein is CASSSTGSHNEQFF. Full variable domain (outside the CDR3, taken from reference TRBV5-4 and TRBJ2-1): ETGVTQSPTHLIKTRGQQVTLRCSSQSGHNTVSWYQQALGQGPQFIFQYYREEENGRGNFPPRFSGLQFPNYSSELNVNALELDDSALYLCASSSTGSHNEQFFGPGTRLTVL.

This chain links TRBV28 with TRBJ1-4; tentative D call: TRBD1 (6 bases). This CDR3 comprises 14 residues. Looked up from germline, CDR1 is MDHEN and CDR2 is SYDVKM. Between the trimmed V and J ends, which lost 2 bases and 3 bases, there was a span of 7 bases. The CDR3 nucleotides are TGTGCCAGCAGTTTAGCAGGGGCTAATGAAAAACTGTTTTTT. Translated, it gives CASSLAGANEKLFF.

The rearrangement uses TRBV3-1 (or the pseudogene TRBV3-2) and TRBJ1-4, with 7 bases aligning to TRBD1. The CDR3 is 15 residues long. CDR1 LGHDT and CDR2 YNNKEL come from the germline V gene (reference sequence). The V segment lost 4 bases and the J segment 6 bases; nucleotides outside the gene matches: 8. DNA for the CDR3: TGTGCCAGCAGCCTTTGTCGGGACAGCTATGAAAAACTGTTTTTT. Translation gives CASSLCRDSYEKLFF.

The CDR3 loop is CASSPRLAGVTDTQYF. In DNA form, the CDR3 reads TGTGCCAGCAGTCCCCGACTAGCGGGAGTAACAGATACGCAGTATTTT. The chain employs TRBV27 and TRBJ2-3; TRBD2 matches 12 bases. Germline V gives CDR1 MNHEY, CDR2 SMNVEV (reference sequence). V lost 5 bases and J lost 3; bases outside the gene matches: 6. The CDR3 has 16 amino acids.